This is a list of T cell receptor beta chains from one sample in a study of blood T cell repertoires in COVID-19. Sequencing used immunoSEQ multiplex PCR; TCRdb keeps in-frame clones, though not all of them. The table has some 69,000 clones, around four fifths seen once; the top ten hold 1.8%. Specimen: peripheral blood. All receptors derive from a woman aged 55-75 years with acute or convalescent COVID-19. Each CDR3 is given with its conserved first and last residue. The D gene is left open where the match is weak. Not every row has a clone size; where given, it reads once, few, many or a size class.

TRBJ1-5 | TRBV6-5 | - | - | CATAREGLSNQPQHF | TGTGCTACAGCAAGGGAGGGTTTGAGCAATCAGCCCCAGCATTTT
TRBJ1-4 | TRBV11-2 | - | - | CASSSGTGNEKLFF | TGTGCCAGCAGCTCCGGCACAGGGAATGAAAAACTGTTTTTT
TRBJ1-4 | TRBV3-1/TRBV3-2 | - | - | CASSQRGIGTNEKLFF | TGTGCCAGCAGCCAAAGGGGGATAGGAACTAATGAAAAACTGTTTTTT
TRBJ1-6 | TRBV5-1 | - | - | CASSLSGVVQGSPLHF | TGCGCCAGCAGCTTGTCGGGGGTGGTTCAAGGTTCACCCCTCCACTTT
TRBJ2-5 | TRBV15 | - | - | CATSRVARVGETQYF | TGTGCCACCAGCAGAGTTGCCAGGGTAGGGGAGACCCAGTACTTC
TRBJ1-1 | TRBV7-8 | TRBD1 | - | CASSLLPWDRLKKTEAFF | TGTGCCAGCAGCTTACTACCCTGGGACAGGTTGAAGAAGACTGAAGCTTTCTTT
TRBJ2-5 | TRBV15 | TRBD1 | - | CATSRARTGYETQYF | TGTGCCACCAGCAGAGCCAGGACAGGGTACGAGACCCAGTACTTC
TRBJ1-4 | TRBV7-4 | TRBD1 | - | CASSTRQGAICEKLFF | TGTGCCAGCAGCACTCGGCAGGGGGCGATCTGTGAAAAACTGTTTTTT
TRBJ1-1 | TRBV3-1/TRBV3-2 | TRBD1 | - | CASSFRLTGDRVTEAFF | TGTGCCAGCAGCTTTCGCCTTACAGGGGATAGGGTCACTGAAGCTTTCTTT
TRBJ1-3 | TRBV5-4 | - | few | CASSPDWGGTIYF | TGTGCCAGCAGCCCCGACTGGGGGGGCACCATATATTTT
TRBJ1-3 | TRBV6-5 | - | - | CASTSVSGTGNTIYF | TGTGCCAGCACCTCTGTGTCAGGGACTGGAAACACCATATATTTT
TRBJ2-5 | TRBV7-2 | - | - | CASSLLGAGETQYF | TGTGCCAGCAGCTTGCTGGGGGCCGGAGAGACCCAGTACTTC
TRBJ1-5 | TRBV28 | TRBD1 | - | CASRAGTVNQPQHF | TGTGCCAGCAGGGCCGGGACAGTCAATCAGCCCCAGCATTTT
TRBJ1-2 | TRBV28 | - | - | CASSSPTGGNYGYTF | TGTGCCAGCAGTTCCCCTACAGGTGGTAACTATGGCTACACCTTC
TRBJ2-5 | TRBV19 | TRBD1 | - | CASSPPMDRGSLETQYF | TGTGCCAGTAGTCCACCCATGGACAGGGGTTCCTTGGAGACCCAGTACTTC
TRBJ1-5 | TRBV2 | TRBD1 | few | CASSPDRGSNQPQHF | TGTGCCAGCAGCCCGGACAGGGGATCCAATCAGCCCCAGCATTTT
TRBJ1-2 | TRBV19 | - | - | CASSIDRVGNYGYTF | TGTGCCAGTAGTATAGATCGCGTCGGGAACTATGGCTACACCTTC
TRBJ2-1 | TRBV5-4 | TRBD2 | - | CASSLMAGGGNEQFF | TGTGCCAGCAGCTTGATGGCGGGAGGGGGCAATGAGCAGTTCTTC
TRBJ1-2 | TRBV14 | - | - | CASSQDRFNYGYTF | TGTGCCAGCAGCCAAGATCGGTTTAACTATGGCTACACCTTC
TRBJ2-7 | TRBV6-2/TRBV6-3 | TRBD1 | - | CASRYGTDYEQYF | TGTGCCAGCAGGTACGGGACAGACTACGAGCAGTACTTC
TRBJ1-5 | TRBV2 | - | - | CASRQGPVNQPQHF | TGTGCCAGCAGACAGGGTCCGGTCAATCAGCCCCAGCATTTT
TRBJ1-1 | TRBV11-2 | - | - | CASSSYTDTEAFF | TGTGCCAGCAGCTCGTATACGGACACTGAAGCTTTCTTT
TRBJ1-2 | TRBV27 | TRBD1 | - | CASSTLGGARYGYTF | TGTGCCAGCAGTACCTTAGGGGGCGCGAGGTATGGCTACACCTTC
TRBJ1-2 | TRBV18 | - | - | CASSIRGAKNGYTF | TGTGCCAGCTCGATCCGGGGGGCCAAGAATGGCTACACCTTC
TRBJ2-2 | TRBV10-1 | TRBD1 | - | CASSEDWQGVTGELFF | TGCGCCAGCAGTGAAGATTGGCAGGGGGTGACCGGGGAGCTGTTTTTT
TRBJ1-2 | TRBV6-5 | - | - | CASMPSGQTPYGYTF | TGTGCCAGCATGCCCTCAGGACAGACTCCCTATGGCTACACCTTC
TRBJ1-1 | TRBV12-5 | - | few | CASGLVLDSSNTEAFF | TGTGCTAGTGGTTTGGTATTGGACAGCTCGAACACTGAAGCTTTCTTT
TRBJ2-1 | TRBV30 | - | - | CATQISSYNEQFF | TGTGCCACACAGATAAGCTCCTACAATGAGCAGTTCTTC
TRBJ1-2 | TRBV6-5 | TRBD1 | - | CASTGTGMNYGYTF | TGTGCCAGCACCGGGACAGGAATGAACTATGGCTACACCTTC
TRBJ2-7 | TRBV19 | TRBD1 | once | CASSIPGTGGEQYF | TGTGCCAGTAGTATACCCGGGACAGGAGGCGAGCAGTACTTC
TRBJ1-1 | TRBV4-1 | - | - | CASSQVGRGRGTEAFF | TGCGCCAGCAGCCAAGTAGGGAGGGGCAGAGGCACTGAAGCTTTCTTT
TRBJ1-1 | TRBV2 | - | - | CASTSQDSRAFF | TGTGCCAGCACGAGCCAAGACAGTCGGGCTTTCTTT
TRBJ1-2 | TRBV6-5 | - | - | CATTLGGKGLYGYTF | TGTGCCACAACGCTGGGGGGAAAGGGCCTCTATGGCTACACCTTC
TRBJ2-1 | TRBV2 | - | - | CASSKTSNNNEQFF | TGTGCCAGCAGTAAGACATCGAACAACAATGAGCAGTTCTTC
TRBJ1-1 | TRBV28 | TRBD1 | - | CASFPARQGPSMNTEAFF | TGTGCCAGCTTTCCCGCCCGACAGGGACCCTCCATGAACACTGAAGCTTTCTTT
TRBJ1-1 | TRBV9 | - | - | CASSGINGAFF | TGTGCCAGCAGCGGAATCAACGGAGCTTTCTTT
TRBJ1-1 | TRBV11-2 | - | - | CASSLGSPRGWDTEAFF | TGTGCCAGCAGCTTGGGTAGTCCCCGCGGATGGGACACTGAAGCTTTCTTT
TRBJ1-2 | TRBV4-2 | TRBD1 | many | CASSAITGGKRGNYGYTF | TGTGCCAGCAGCGCCATCACAGGGGGCAAAAGGGGTAACTATGGCTACACCTTC
TRBJ2-1 | TRBV18 | - | few | CASSPIQIYNEQFF | TGTGCCAGCTCACCAATACAGATCTACAATGAGCAGTTCTTC
TRBJ1-5 | TRBV15 | - | - | CATSRDEARYNQPQHF | TGTGCCACCAGCAGAGATGAGGCACGGTACAATCAGCCCCAGCATTTT
TRBJ1-1 | TRBV24-1 | TRBD1 | - | CATSDSTTGVGAEAFF | TGTGCCACCAGTGATTCAACGACAGGGGTAGGTGCTGAAGCTTTCTTT